Shown below are 7 T cell receptor beta chains from a single sample sequenced in a study of OX40 agonist ivuxolimab in advanced cancers. Data came from immunoSEQ multiplex PCR; TCRdb stores just in-frame clones and leaves some out. The sample records fewer than 85,000 clones, about 89% being singletons. The source was CD4+ or CD8+ T cells sorted from blood, collected in a trial of the OX40 agonist ivuxolimab. The source of these receptors is an adult with an advanced solid tumor such as melanoma, head and neck, liver or kidney cancer.

This chain links TRBV11-3 with TRBJ2-3; D remains ambiguous. Trimming removed 1 base at V and 4 bases at J, with 15 bases between. CDR1 and CDR2 (germline): SGHNT, YENEEA. The CDR3 sequence is 16 residues long. The DNA of the CDR3 is TGTGCCAGCAGCTTAGGGACCCTGGTAGGTGCAGATACGCAGTATTTT. It translates to CASSLGTLVGADTQYF.

The genes are TRBV6-6 and TRBJ1-1; TRBD1 might be the D (5 bases). This CDR3 spans 14 amino acids. CDR1 and CDR2 (germline): MNHNY, SVGAGI (reference sequence). V lost 0 bases and J 4 bases, leaving 9 bases between the germline ends. CDR3 nucleotide sequence: TGTGCCAGCAGTTACTCGGGGGTGGGCACTGAAGCTTTCTTT. Encoded protein: CASSYSGVGTEAFF.

The count of this clone is one. V gene TRBV9 combines with J gene TRBJ2-2, with D perhaps matching TRBD2 (6 bases). The CDR3 length is 15 residues. The V and J ends lost 4 bases and 3 bases respectively, with 13 bases between them. The germline V gene has CDR1 SGDLS and CDR2 YYNGEE. The CDR3, as DNA: TGTGCCAGCAGCACCCGATCGGGGGACACCGGGGAGCTGTTTTTT. Amino acids: CASSTRSGDTGELFF.

The CDR3 coding sequence is TGTGCCTGGGGGGACGGACCCTATGGCTACACCTTC. It yields the protein CAWGDGPYGYTF. The rearrangement uses TRBV30 and TRBJ1-2; D may be TRBD1 (5 bases). Germline lookup yields CDR1 GTSNPN and CDR2 SVGIG (reference sequence). Trimming took 5 bases from V and 4 from J, leaving 11 bases between them. The CDR3 has 12 amino acids.

The chain couples TRBV19 to TRBJ2-5, with unresolved D. V lost 5 bases and J lost 1, with 8 bases in between. Germline V gene lookup returns CDR1 LNHDA and CDR2 SQIVND (reference sequence). This CDR3 region has 13 residues. The CDR3 bases are TGTGCCAGTAGTTCCCGGGTCCAAGAGACCCAGTACTTC. Translation: CASSSRVQETQYF.

This clone has just one count. The chain carries TRBV4-1 and TRBJ2-1, with 10 bases matching TRBD2. V trimming: 4 bases; J trimming: 8 bases; junction bases outside the gene matches: 8. The CDR3 has 15 amino acids. CDR1 is MGHRA, CDR2 YSYEKL, per germline. CDR3 coding DNA: TGCGCCAGCAGCCGACTAGCGGGCGGTTGGGATGAGCAGTTCTTC. This codes for CASSRLAGGWDEQFF.

The rearrangement uses TRBV7-8 and TRBJ1-5, with D unclear. The CDR3 runs to 14 residues. V lost 1 base and J 3 bases, leaving 7 bases between the germline ends. Germline lookup yields CDR1 SGHVS and CDR2 FQNEAQ. CDR3 region: CASSLVGFNQPQHF. The CDR3 nucleotides are TGTGCCAGCAGCTTAGTAGGTTTCAATCAGCCCCAGCATTTT.